The clone carrying this T cell receptor (beta chain) was detected many times. As yet, its antigen is unknown. The data belong to a study of Graves' ophthalmopathy and Graves' hyperthyroidism. Whole-study results and caveats: Most thyroid clonotypes expanded beyond 0.001 frequency were also found in blood. A classifier, a 13-signature model, separated ophthalmopathy from stable hyperthyroidism with 87.88% sensitivity and approximately 81% specificity.

The CDR3 sequence is 14 residues long. Trimming took 5 bases from V and 6 from J, leaving 12 bases between them. CDR1 is SGDLS, CDR2 YYNGEE, per germline. RNA transcripts were the source from which TCR beta CDR3 regions were amplified. Second-round multiplex PCR came after a first-round RT-PCR that employed HTBI primers. MiXCR, applied by TCRdb to the multiplex PCR reads, yields one record per CDR3 protein. The sample consists of roughly 700,000 distinct CDR3 sequences, roughly two fifths of them appearing once. Under 3 months in duration, the ophthalmopathy in affected donors had moderate-to-severe activity, CAS ≥3 and NOSPECS ≥4. The diagnostic workup employed clinical symptoms, serum thyroxine, TRAb, thyroid ultrasound and orbital computed tomography.

The receptor comes from an adult man with Graves' ophthalmopathy. The chain uses TRBV9 and TRBJ1-6; D perhaps matches TRBD1 (5 bases). Sequenced input: peripheral blood. The CDR3 sequence: CASSLTAINSPLHF. As DNA, the CDR3 is TGTGCCAGCAGTCTGACAGCTATTAATTCACCCCTCCACTTT.